These 29 T cell receptor beta chains came from one sample sequenced in a study of human T cells and chemical hapten exposure. Regarding time point: pre-sensitization, week 0. Regarding treatment: therapeutic diphenylcyclopropenone sensitization with weekly scalp DPC. TCRdb independently ran MiXCR on the RACE reads; one entry per CDR3 protein. The sample has more than 250,000 distinct CDR3 sequences, 7.5% to 9% seen once. The material sequenced was whole blood, taken in connection with sensitization to the hapten diphenylcyclopropenone (DPC). The source is a woman aged 40 to 49 with alopecia areata. Some clones in this sample may be carry-over from other donors' samples.

This clonotype was seen a few times. The J gene is TRBJ2-2, the V gene TRBV14, with unresolved D. V was clipped by 0 bases and J by 4 bases, with 6 bases between them. The CDR3 has 14 residues. From germline, CDR1 is SGHDN and CDR2 FVKESK. The CDR3: CASSQEYSTGELFF. In DNA form, the CDR3 reads TGTGCCAGCAGCCAAGAGTACTCCACCGGGGAGCTGTTTTTT.

The V gene is TRBV6-6, the J gene TRBJ2-4; 8 bases map to TRBD1. Germline lookup yields CDR1 MNHNY and CDR2 SVGAGI (reference sequence). CDR3 length: 13 residues. J lost 8 bases, V lost 4 bases, and 4 bases had no gene match. In DNA, the CDR3 is TGTGCCAGCAGTTCCCAGGGGGCGGACATTCAGTACTTC. It is translated as CASSSQGADIQYF.

The rearrangement joins TRBV6-2 or TRBV6-3 to TRBJ2-7; D gene uncertain. CDR1 and CDR2 from the germline V gene are MNHEY and SVGEGT. CDR3 length: 15 amino acids. The V end lost 0 bases, the J end lost 0 bases, and 9 bases lay between the germline ends. CDR3 sequence reads: CASSYSPLGSYEQYF. CDR3 coding DNA: TGTGCCAGCAGTTACTCGCCCCTCGGCTCCTACGAGCAGTACTTC.

This clonotype was seen a few times. V gene TRBV9 combines with J gene TRBJ2-5; D is uncertain. The CDR3 totals 17 residues. The V and J ends lost 0 bases and 2 bases respectively, with 17 bases between them. The germline V gene has CDR1 SGDLS and CDR2 YYNGEE. In DNA, the CDR3 is TGTGCCAGCAGCGTAGCCGACCGGGTTCTGTGTCAAGAGACCCAGTACTTC. The encoded protein is CASSVADRVLCQETQYF.

The chain carries TRBV10-3 and TRBJ2-7, with TRBD1 matching over 9 bases. The CDR3 sequence is 15 residues long. The V gene end was trimmed by 2 bases and the J gene end by 4 bases; junction bases not matched to a gene: 6. The germline gives CDR1 ENHRY, CDR2 SYGVKD. The DNA for the CDR3 is TGTGCCATCAGTGAGATTCCGGGACAGGGATACGAGCAGTACTTC. Translating it yields CAISEIPGQGYEQYF.

The chain employs TRBV20-1 and TRBJ2-1; D is possibly TRBD1 (5 bases). Trimming removed 0 bases at V and 6 bases at J, with 18 bases between. This CDR3 region has 16 residues. CDR1 and CDR2 from the germline V gene are DFQATT and SNEGSKA (reference sequence). CDR3 in amino acids: CSARDPMAGQSNEQFF. The CDR3 bases are TGCAGTGCTAGAGATCCCATGGCAGGGCAAAGCAATGAGCAGTTCTTC.

This chain connects TRBV6-6 to TRBJ1-5; D call uncertain. Deletions cut 1 base from V and 3 bases from J, with 25 bases between. CDR1 and CDR2 (germline): MNHNY, SVGAGI (reference sequence). The CDR3 has 20 amino acids. CDR3 bases: TGTGCCAGCAGTTACTTGTCGCTTAGGCAGGCCCTTCATCCCAATCAGCCCCAGCATTTT. Translation: CASSYLSLRQALHPNQPQHF.

The V call is TRBV4-2, the J call TRBJ2-1, with D possibly matching TRBD1 (5 bases). In germline, CDR1 is LGHNA, CDR2 YNFKEQ. The CDR3 is 17 amino acids. The V and J ends lost 4 bases and 4 bases respectively, with 20 bases between them. DNA of the CDR3: TGTGCCAGCAGCCCCCTAAGGGGTCGGGTAATTTACAATGAGCAGTTCTTC. It encodes CASSPLRGRVIYNEQFF.

Only a few counts were recorded for this clonotype. The rearrangement joins TRBV20-1 to TRBJ2-2; D perhaps matches TRBD1 (6 bases). The CDR3 has 15 amino acids. The germline V and J ends were trimmed by 6 bases and 3 bases, with 17 bases remaining between them. Germline V gene sequence: CDR1 DFQATT, CDR2 SNEGSKA (reference sequence). The CDR3 DNA reads as TGCAGTGCCAAATTGACCTCAGGGGACACCGGGGAGCTGTTTTTT. As protein: CSAKLTSGDTGELFF.

For the CDR3, the DNA is TGTGCCACCAGTGATTGCCGCCGGGACAGGGTCTCGAACACTGAAGCTTTCTTT. Translated: CATSDCRRDRVSNTEAFF. The rearrangement joins TRBV24-1 to TRBJ1-1; 9 positions match TRBD1. Trimming removed 2 bases from V and 1 base from J; junction bases left unmatched: 10. Germline-derived CDR1 and CDR2 are KGHDR and SFDVKD. The CDR3 extends over 18 amino acids.

This clonotype appeared a few times. The chain combines TRBV6-6 with TRBJ2-3; perhaps TRBD2 as D (5 bases). The ends were cut back, 7 bases at V and 0 bases at J, with 11 bases in the middle. This CDR3 spans 14 amino acids. Germline-derived CDR1 and CDR2 are MNHNY and SVGAGI (reference sequence). CDR3 nucleotides: TGTGCCAGCAATCAGCGGACTAGCACAGATACGCAGTATTTT. It specifies CASNQRTSTDTQYF.

V is TRBV18 and J is TRBJ1-1; D is ambiguous. The ends were cut back, 6 bases at V and 8 bases at J, with 22 bases in the middle. In germline, CDR1 is KGHSH, CDR2 LQKENI. This CDR3 spans 15 amino acids. The CDR3 loop reads CASSPFTPLETEAFF. In nucleotides, the CDR3 is TGTGCCAGCTCTCCCTTTACCCCCCTAGAGACAGAAGCTTTCTTT.

This clonotype was seen many times. The chain combines TRBV3-1 with TRBJ2-1; D may correspond to TRBD1 or TRBD2 (5 bases each). The CDR3 has 13 residues. Trimming shortened V by 4 bases and J by 7 bases, and 11 bases separated the two germline ends. CDR1 LGHDT and CDR2 YNNKEL come from the germline V gene (reference sequence). In DNA, the CDR3 is TGTGCCAGCAGCCGAAGAGGGGCTAATGAGCAGTTCTTC. The encoded protein is CASSRRGANEQFF.

The rearrangement uses TRBV4-1 and TRBJ2-1, with D perhaps matching TRBD2 (5 bases). Germline V gene sequence: CDR1 MGHRA, CDR2 YSYEKL. Between the trimmed V and J ends, which lost 0 bases and 7 bases, there was a span of 13 bases. This CDR3 has 15 amino acids. This CDR3 reads CASSQDRGSSNEQFF. CDR3 in DNA: TGCGCCAGCAGCCAAGATCGGGGTTCGTCAAATGAGCAGTTCTTC.

This clonotype came up many times. V and J are TRBV20-1 and TRBJ1-2; D uncertain. V lost 6 bases to trimming and J lost 1 base, with 9 bases between them. From germline, CDR1 is DFQATT and CDR2 SNEGSKA (reference sequence). The CDR3 sequence is 12 residues long. The CDR3 nucleotides are TGCAGTGCCGCGATCATTAACTATGGCTACACCTTC. It codes for CSAAIINYGYTF.

The J gene is TRBJ2-5, the V gene TRBV29-1, with D maybe TRBD1 (6 bases). Germline loops: CDR1 SQVTM, CDR2 ANQGSEA. Deletions cut 1 base from V and 5 bases from J, with 11 bases between. This CDR3 has 13 residues. The CDR3 region is CSVEVLTGETQYF. Written as DNA, the CDR3 is TGCAGCGTTGAAGTACTAACAGGGGAGACCCAGTACTTC.

In its sample, this clonotype was seen a few times. The chain carries TRBV20-1 and TRBJ2-1, with D uncertain. This CDR3 has 17 amino acids. Per the germline V gene, CDR1 is DFQATT and CDR2 is SNEGSKA (reference sequence). V was trimmed by 1 base and J by 4 bases, leaving 20 bases between them. The CDR3 nucleotides are TGCAGTGCTAGAGGAGCCTCTACTCCTGTTACTTACAATGAGCAGTTCTTC. Translated: CSARGASTPVTYNEQFF.

This clonotype was counted between two and nine times. The chain uses TRBV4-2 and TRBJ2-6; D is unclear. There are 16 residues in the CDR3. Germline V gene data show CDR1 as LGHNA and CDR2 as YNFKEQ. Trimming took 1 base from V and 0 from J, leaving 7 bases between them. The CDR3, as DNA: TGTGCCAGCAGCCAAGGACGTAACTCTGGGGCCAACGTCCTGACTTTC. Protein product: CASSQGRNSGANVLTF.

This clonotype appeared many times. The CDR3 reads CASSLSSSPLTSGANVLTF. The CDR3 nucleotides are TGTGCCAGCAGCTTATCGTCTAGCCCTCTTACTTCTGGGGCCAACGTCCTGACTTTC. V gene TRBV7-3 combines with J gene TRBJ2-6, with D possibly being TRBD2 (5 bases). Trimming shortened V by 2 bases and J by 1 base, and 18 bases separated the two germline ends. The CDR3 totals 19 residues. Germline V CDR1 and CDR2: SGHTA, FQGTGA.

This clonotype was found a few times. The V call is TRBV7-2, the J call TRBJ2-1, with 9 bases aligning to TRBD1. The germline V gene has CDR1 SGHTA and CDR2 FQGNSA. This CDR3 region has 15 residues. Trimming took 5 bases from V and 4 from J; bases not matched to a gene: 6. The CDR3 region has the DNA TGTGCCAGCAGCCCCTGGACAGGGGATTACAATGAGCAGTTCTTC. This encodes CASSPWTGDYNEQFF. The full variable domain, rest sourced from reference TRBV7-2 and TRBJ2-1, is GAGVSQSPSNKVTEKGKDVELRCDPISGHTALYWYRQSLGQGLEFLIYFQGNSAPDKSGLPSDRFSAERTGGSVSTLTIQRTQQEDSAVYLCASSPWTGDYNEQFFGPGTRLTVL.

This clonotype was seen many times. The V and J genes are TRBV9 and TRBJ1-5; D is possibly TRBD1 (6 bases). V lost 7 bases, J lost 7 bases, and 12 bases lay in between. The V gene's germline CDR1 is SGDLS and CDR2 YYNGEE. The CDR3 consists of 12 residues. DNA for the CDR3: TGTGCCAGCGGAGGGCAGGGGCAGCCCCAGCATTTT. The encoded protein is CASGGQGQPQHF.

There are many counts of this clonotype. J is TRBJ2-7 and V is TRBV28, with D perhaps TRBD2 (5 bases). CDR3 length equals 13 residues. The V gene lost 3 bases and the J gene lost 5 bases, with 11 bases spanning the gap. CDR1 MDHEN and CDR2 SYDVKM come from the germline V gene. The CDR3 region has the DNA TGTGCCAGCAGTTTCCGGCGAGCGGACGAGCAGTACTTC. This encodes CASSFRRADEQYF.

This clonotype occurred a few times. The rearrangement links TRBV29-1 to TRBJ2-3, with no clear D. Trimming shortened V by 3 bases and J by 5 bases, and 6 bases separated the two germline ends. The CDR3 consists of 11 residues. Germline CDR1 is SQVTM and CDR2 is ANQGSEA. CDR3 in DNA: TGCAGCGTTGAGATGGGAGATACGCAGTATTTT. This gives the protein CSVEMGDTQYF.

Only a few counts were recorded for this clonotype. V is TRBV10-3 and J is TRBJ2-1, with 9 bases identical to TRBD2. Per the germline V gene, CDR1 is ENHRY and CDR2 is SYGVKD. The CDR3 is 15 residues long. V was clipped by 1 base and J by 3 bases; unmatched bases: 1. The CDR3 protein is CAISELAGVYNEQFF. Here the CDR3 DNA reads TGTGCCATCAGTGAGTTAGCGGGGGTCTACAATGAGCAGTTCTTC.

This clonotype was picked up many times. The chain carries TRBV29-1 and TRBJ2-5; 11 nucleotides agree with TRBD2. CDR3 size: 13 residues. Germline V gene sequence: CDR1 SQVTM, CDR2 ANQGSEA. V shed 6 bases and J 4 bases; nucleotides not matched to a gene: 4. The CDR3, as DNA: TGCAGCGTGTCCGGGACTAGCGGAGAGACCCAGTACTTC. Translation: CSVSGTSGETQYF.

This clonotype has only a few counts. This chain uses TRBV27 with TRBJ2-1; D is undetermined. The CDR3 is 12 amino acids. V was shortened by 5 bases and J by 3 bases, with 5 bases between the two germline ends. From germline, CDR1 is MNHEY and CDR2 SMNVEV (reference sequence). CDR3 nucleotide sequence: TGTGCCAGCAGTACCAACTACAATGAGCAGTTCTTC. It encodes CASSTNYNEQFF.

There are a few counts of this clonotype. This sequence joins TRBV4-1 and TRBJ2-7, with TRBD1 identical over 8 bases. The junction had 4 bases not matched to a gene; V was cut back by 3 bases and J by 6 bases. The length of the CDR3 is 13 residues. CDR1 is MGHRA and CDR2 is YSYEKL in the germline V gene. Here the CDR3 reads CASSQDRALEQYF. The CDR3 nucleotides read TGCGCCAGCAGCCAGGACAGGGCCCTCGAGCAGTACTTC.

This clonotype turned up a few times. This chain links TRBV5-6 with TRBJ2-5; possibly TRBD2 for D (6 bases). The CDR3 runs to 13 residues. V lost 5 bases and J 7 bases, leaving 15 bases between the germline ends. CDR1 SGHDT and CDR2 YYEEEE come from the germline V gene. For the CDR3, the DNA is TGTGCCAGCAGTTGGGGGACTGAGGGGACCCAGTACTTC. Protein sequence: CASSWGTEGTQYF.

The V call is TRBV28, the J call TRBJ1-1; D is undetermined. Trimming pared 2 bases from V and 0 bases from J, leaving 7 bases between. The CDR3 sequence is 14 residues long. The germline V gene has CDR1 MDHEN and CDR2 SYDVKM. CDR3 protein: CASSLSQVNTEAFF. DNA of the CDR3: TGTGCCAGCAGTTTAAGTCAGGTGAACACTGAAGCTTTCTTT. Supplemented by reference TRBV28 and TRBJ1-1, the full variable domain reads DVKVTQSSRYLVKRTGEKVFLECVQDMDHENMFWYRQDPGLGLRLIYFSYDVKMKEKGDIPEGYSVSREKKERFSLILESASTNQTSMYLCASSLSQVNTEAFFGQGTRLTVV.